The rows below give T cell receptor beta chains drawn from one sample of a study of Ad26.COV2.S vaccination and SARS-CoV-2 variants. Assay used: immunoSEQ multiplex PCR; TCRdb lists only in-frame clones, some missing. This repertoire shows approximately 420,000 clones, around 87% found once; its top ten account for 3.6%. The specimen comprised peripheral blood, sampled in a trial of Ad26.COV2.S vaccine versus placebo. The receptors shown here come from a person aged 18-60 years who received the Ad26.COV2.S COVID-19 vaccine or a placebo. Both conserved end residues are part of each CDR3. D genes are given only for firm matches. Some rows have no size entry. The others give once, few or many, or a class for an expanded clone.

V gene	clone size	J gene	D gene	CDR3 protein	CDR3 DNA
TRBV7-2	.	TRBJ1-4	TRBD1	CASSSRTGTGTEKLFF	TGTGCCAGCAGCTCACGCACCGGGACAGGGACTGAAAAACTGTTTTTT
TRBV12-3/TRBV12-4	.	TRBJ2-7	.	CASSLGTPSEQYF	TGTGCCAGCAGTTTAGGGACACCTAGCGAGCAGTACTTC
TRBV5-1	.	TRBJ2-2	.	CASSLHTGELFF	TGCGCCAGCAGCCTACACACCGGGGAGCTGTTTTTT
TRBV7-2	.	TRBJ2-3	TRBD1	CASSLRTGPTTDTQYF	TGTGCCAGCAGCCTTAGGACAGGCCCAACCACAGATACGCAGTATTTT
TRBV6-4	few	TRBJ2-7	.	CASSEGVWGPSYYEQYF	TGTGCCAGCAGTGAGGGAGTCTGGGGTCCATCCTACTACGAGCAGTACTTC
TRBV4-3	.	TRBJ1-1	TRBD1	CASSQETGTAIEAFF	TGCGCCAGCAGCCAAGAGACCGGGACAGCGATTGAAGCTTTCTTT
TRBV5-1	.	TRBJ2-1	.	CASSIGPAGEQFF	TGCGCCAGCAGCATTGGACCGGCGGGTGAGCAGTTCTTC
TRBV7-9	.	TRBJ2-7	.	CASSPPQGYPYEQYF	TGTGCCAGCAGCCCACCACAGGGATATCCCTACGAGCAGTACTTC
TRBV7-8	once	TRBJ2-1	TRBD2	CASSDWTRSSAEQFF	TGTGCCAGCAGCGATTGGACTAGGTCAAGTGCTGAGCAGTTCTTC
TRBV6-2/TRBV6-3	once	TRBJ2-7	.	CASSYPSYEQYF	TGTGCCAGCAGTTATCCGTCCTACGAGCAGTACTTC
TRBV7-2	.	TRBJ2-2	.	CASSLTGLPGTGELFF	TGTGCCAGCAGCTTGACGGGACTGCCGGGGACCGGGGAGCTGTTTTTT
TRBV28	once	TRBJ2-7	TRBD1	CASRGQDSYEQYF	TGTGCCAGCAGGGGACAGGACTCCTACGAGCAGTACTTC
TRBV7-2	.	TRBJ1-2	.	CASSLGGWRNAFFF	TGTGCCAGCAGCTTAGGGGGTTGGCGAAACGCTTTTTTCTTC
TRBV28	.	TRBJ1-6	.	CASSFTRSQADYNSPLHF	TGTGCCAGCAGTTTTACGCGTTCGCAGGCGGACTACAATTCACCCCTCCACTTT
TRBV7-3	.	TRBJ2-1	TRBD1	CASSSTGDPNNEQFF	TGTGCCAGCAGCTCCACAGGGGATCCTAACAATGAGCAGTTCTTC
TRBV27	.	TRBJ1-2	TRBD1	CASSVNRGLVGYGYTF	TGTGCCAGCAGCGTAAACAGGGGGCTAGTAGGGTATGGCTACACCTTC
TRBV29-1	.	TRBJ2-2	.	CSGRLGLGELFF	TGCAGCGGGAGACTGGGCCTCGGGGAGCTGTTTTTT
TRBV10-3	.	TRBJ2-7	TRBD1	CAIRRQGDSYEQYF	TGTGCCATCAGAAGACAGGGGGACTCCTACGAGCAGTACTTC
TRBV7-8	.	TRBJ2-5	.	CASSSLGRGGETQYF	TGTGCCAGCAGCTCCTTGGGGAGAGGGGGAGAGACCCAGTACTTC
TRBV11-2	.	TRBJ2-5	.	CASSILGHNQAAQYF	TGTGCCAGCAGCATACTCGGACATAACCAAGCGGCCCAGTACTTC
TRBV10-1	.	TRBJ1-5	TRBD1	CASLRVGTANQPQHF	TGCGCCAGCCTCCGAGTAGGGACAGCCAATCAGCCCCAGCATTTT
TRBV7-2	.	TRBJ1-6	.	CASSLTRTDSNSPLHF	TGTGCCAGCAGCCTCACCCGGACAGACTCGAATTCACCCCTCCACTTT
TRBV7-2	.	TRBJ2-1	.	CASSRDTSYNEQFF	TGTGCCAGCAGCCGGGACACCTCCTACAATGAGCAGTTCTTC
TRBV24-1	.	TRBJ2-7	.	CATSDSQTYEQYF	TGTGCCACCAGTGATTCACAGACCTACGAGCAGTACTTC
TRBV7-3	once	TRBJ2-2	.	CASSSTKGTNTGELFF	TGTGCCAGCAGCTCTACGAAGGGTACGAACACCGGGGAGCTGTTTTTT
TRBV28	.	TRBJ2-2	.	CAIRSGTRTGELFF	TGTGCCATCCGGTCCGGGACACGTACCGGGGAGCTGTTTTTT
TRBV7-9	.	TRBJ1-3	.	CASSWVEAGNTIYF	TGTGCCAGCAGCTGGGTCGAAGCTGGAAACACCATATATTTT
TRBV6-5	once	TRBJ2-7	.	CATLSLGASSYEQYF	TGTGCCACCCTCTCTCTGGGGGCGAGCTCCTACGAGCAGTACTTC
TRBV5-4	.	TRBJ1-1	.	CASSPDILNTEAFF	TGTGCCAGCAGCCCGGACATCCTGAACACTGAAGCTTTCTTT